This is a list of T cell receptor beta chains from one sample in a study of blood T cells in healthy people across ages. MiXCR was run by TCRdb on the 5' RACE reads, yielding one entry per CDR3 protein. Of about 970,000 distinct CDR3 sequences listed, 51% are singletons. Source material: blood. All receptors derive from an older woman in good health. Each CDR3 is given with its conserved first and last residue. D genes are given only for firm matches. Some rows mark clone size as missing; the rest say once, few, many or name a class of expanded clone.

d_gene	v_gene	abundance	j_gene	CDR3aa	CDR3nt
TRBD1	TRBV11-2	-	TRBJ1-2	CASSLGQLRRGGYTF	TGTGCTAGCAGCTTGGGACAGCTTCGACGGGGTGGCTACACCTTC
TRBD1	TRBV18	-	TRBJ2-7	CASSTNAGGNEQYF	TGTGCCAGCTCGACCAACGCAGGGGGCAACGAGCAGTACTTC
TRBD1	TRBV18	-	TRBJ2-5	CASSPTGVDETQYF	TGTGCCAGCTCACCAACAGGGGTGGATGAGACCCAGTACTTC
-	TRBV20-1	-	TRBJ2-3	CSAKQEQDETAQYF	TGCAGTGCTAAACAGGAACAAGACGAAACAGCGCAGTATTTT
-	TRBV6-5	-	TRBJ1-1	CASSTHRKKTEAFF	TGTGCCAGCAGCACCCACAGGAAGAAAACTGAAGCTTTCTTT
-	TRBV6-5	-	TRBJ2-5	CASSYSRVAEQYF	TGTGCCAGCAGTTACTCGAGAGTAGCGGAGCAGTACTTC
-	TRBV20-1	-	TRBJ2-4	CSALDRSAKNIQYF	TGCAGTGCTTTAGACCGATCAGCCAAAAACATTCAGTACTTC
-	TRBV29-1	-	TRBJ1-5	CSAGGSDQPQHF	TGCAGCGCCGGGGGGAGTGATCAGCCCCAGCATTTT
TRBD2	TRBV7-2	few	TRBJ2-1	CASRRLAQGNEQFF	TGTGCCAGCAGACGACTAGCGCAGGGCAATGAGCAGTTCTTC
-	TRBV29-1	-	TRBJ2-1	CSALSYEQFF	TGCAGCGCACTATCCTATGAGCAGTTCTTC
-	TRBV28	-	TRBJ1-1	CASSVPEGIAEAFF	TGTGCCAGCAGTGTACCCGAAGGGATCGCTGAAGCTTTCTTT
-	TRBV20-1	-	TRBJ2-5	CSARAVRGQETQYF	TGCAGTGCTAGGGCCGTGAGGGGGCAAGAGACCCAGTACTTC
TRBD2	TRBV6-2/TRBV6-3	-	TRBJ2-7	CASSYIAGAPNEQYF	TGTGCCAGCAGTTATATAGCGGGGGCCCCCAACGAGCAGTACTTC
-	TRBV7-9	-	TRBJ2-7	CATGTRVYEQYF	TGTGCCACCGGGACCAGAGTCTACGAGCAGTACTTC
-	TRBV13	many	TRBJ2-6	CASSLSRASGANVLTF	TGTGCCAGCAGCTTATCTCGGGCCTCTGGGGCCAACGTCCTGACTTTC
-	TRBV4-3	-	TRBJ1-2	CASGQDKTYVIYGYTF	TGCGCCAGCGGCCAAGACAAGACCTATGTTATCTATGGCTACACCTTC
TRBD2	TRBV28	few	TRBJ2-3	CASSLGGLAGSTDTQYF	TGTGCCAGCAGTTTAGGGGGACTAGCGGGATCCACAGATACGCAGTATTTT
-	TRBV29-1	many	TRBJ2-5	CSSLIGEETQYF	TGCAGCTCCTTGATTGGGGAAGAGACCCAGTACTTC
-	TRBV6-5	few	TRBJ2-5	CASSPPGVGETQYF	TGTGCCAGCAGTCCACCGGGGGTGGGAGAGACCCAGTACTTC
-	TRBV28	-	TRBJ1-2	CMAMRGGGYTF	TGTATGGCCATGAGGGGTGGCGGCTACACCTTC
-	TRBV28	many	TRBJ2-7	CASSGNSYEQYF	TGTGCCAGCAGTGGGAATTCCTACGAGCAGTACTTC
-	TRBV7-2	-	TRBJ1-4	CASSLVSGTNEKLFF	TGTGCCAGCAGCTTAGTATCCGGGACAAATGAAAAACTGTTTTTT
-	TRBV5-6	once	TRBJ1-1	CASSPLEGRRTEAFF	TGTGCCAGCAGCCCCCTTGAGGGTCGCAGGACTGAAGCTTTCTTT
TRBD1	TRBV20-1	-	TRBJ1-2	CSAGTWDRGRFGNYGYTF	TGCAGTGCTGGGACCTGGGACAGGGGGAGATTTGGAAACTATGGCTACACCTTC
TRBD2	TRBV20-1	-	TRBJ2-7	CSADGAGRLSGAEQYF	TGCAGTGCCGATGGAGCGGGAAGGCTTTCTGGGGCCGAGCAGTACTTC
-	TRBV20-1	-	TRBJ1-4	CSARWRSNEKLFF	TGCAGTGCTAGGTGGCGAAGTAATGAAAAACTGTTTTTT
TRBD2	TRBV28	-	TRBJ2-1	CASVGGTSGSYEQFF	TGTGCCAGCGTAGGTGGGACTAGCGGGAGCTATGAGCAGTTCTTC
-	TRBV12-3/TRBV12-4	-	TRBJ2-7	CASSSGAVEQYF	TGTGCCAGCAGTTCAGGCGCAGTCGAGCAGTACTTC
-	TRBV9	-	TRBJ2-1	CASNVSAGEYNEQFF	TGTGCCAGCAACGTATCGGCCGGGGAATACAATGAGCAGTTCTTC
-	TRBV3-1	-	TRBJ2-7	CASSSLAINEQYF	TGTGCCAGCAGCTCCCTGGCGATAAACGAGCAGTACTTC
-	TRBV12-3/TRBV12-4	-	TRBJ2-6	CASSSRAPGANVLTF	TGTGCCAGCAGTTCGAGGGCCCCTGGGGCCAACGTCCTGACTTTC
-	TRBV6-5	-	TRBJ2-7	CASSGTPLYEQYF	TGTGCCAGCAGTGGGACTCCACTGTACGAGCAGTACTTC
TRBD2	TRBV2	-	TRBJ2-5	CASSGGGEETQYF	TGTGCCAGCAGTGGGGGAGGGGAAGAGACCCAGTACTTC
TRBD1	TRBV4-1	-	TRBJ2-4	CASSPWTGADIQYF	TGCGCCAGCAGCCCATGGACAGGGGCGGACATTCAGTACTTC
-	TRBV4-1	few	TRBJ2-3	CASSQAPQRDTQYF	TGCGCCAGCAGCCAAGCCCCGCAAAGGGATACGCAGTATTTT
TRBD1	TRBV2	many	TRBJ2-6	CASSRDSSSGANVLTF	TGTGCCAGCAGCCGGGACAGTAGCTCTGGGGCCAACGTCCTGACTTTC
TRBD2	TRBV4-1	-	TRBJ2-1	CASSQDRGLEKHEQFF	TGCGCCAGCAGCCAAGATCGAGGACTAGAGAAGCATGAGCAGTTCTTC
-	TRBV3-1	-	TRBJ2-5	CASSPTHPEEQYF	TGTGCCAGCAGCCCTACCCACCCGGAAGAGCAGTACTTC
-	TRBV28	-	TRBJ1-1	CASSLMGLTEAFF	TGTGCCAGCAGTTTAATGGGGTTAACTGAAGCTTTCTTT